This T cell receptor beta chain was profiled in a study of blood T cells in healthy people across ages. Donors were systemically healthy Caucasian individuals from Russia aged about 6 to 100 years. Using a J-beta primer mix together with a sample-barcoded 5' primer, a second PCR was run for about 6 to 11 cycles. MiXCR, run by TCRdb on the 5' RACE reads, gives a single entry per CDR3 protein. Of more than 1 million distinct CDR3 sequences in the sample, under 45% were seen once. The CDR3 loop spans 14 amino acids. V was clipped by 1 base and J by 10 bases, with 11 bases between them. Germline CDR1 and CDR2: MGHDK and SYGVNS. In this sample, this clonotype turned up a few times.

The chain employs TRBV25-1 and TRBJ1-6, with D unclear. The TCR originated in a woman aged 60-75 years in good health. The sample comprised blood. CDR3 region: CASSESPRESPLHF. The CDR3 DNA reads TGTGCCAGCAGTGAATCCCCTCGGGAGTCACCCCTCCACTTT.